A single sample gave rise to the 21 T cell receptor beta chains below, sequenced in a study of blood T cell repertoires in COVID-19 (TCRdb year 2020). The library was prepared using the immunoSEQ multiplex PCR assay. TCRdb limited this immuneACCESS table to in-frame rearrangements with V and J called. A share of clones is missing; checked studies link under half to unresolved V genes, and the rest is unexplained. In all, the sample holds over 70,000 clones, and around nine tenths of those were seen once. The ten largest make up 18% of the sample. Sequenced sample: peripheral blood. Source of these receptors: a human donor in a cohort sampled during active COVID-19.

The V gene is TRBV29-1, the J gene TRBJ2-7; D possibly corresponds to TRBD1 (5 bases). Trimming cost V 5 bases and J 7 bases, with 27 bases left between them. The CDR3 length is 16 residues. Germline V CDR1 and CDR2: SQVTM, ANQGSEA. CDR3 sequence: CSVPYPSGQGSGEQYF. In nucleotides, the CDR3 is TGCAGCGTTCCTTACCCCTCTGGTCAGGGCTCTGGGGAGCAGTACTTC.

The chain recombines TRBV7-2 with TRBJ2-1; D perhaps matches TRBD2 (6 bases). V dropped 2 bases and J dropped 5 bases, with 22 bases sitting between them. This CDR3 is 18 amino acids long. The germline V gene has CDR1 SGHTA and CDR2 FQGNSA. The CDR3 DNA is TGTGCCAGCAGCTTAAGCCGCTTGGGGGAGGCCAGGGACAATGAGCAGTTCTTC. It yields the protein CASSLSRLGEARDNEQFF.

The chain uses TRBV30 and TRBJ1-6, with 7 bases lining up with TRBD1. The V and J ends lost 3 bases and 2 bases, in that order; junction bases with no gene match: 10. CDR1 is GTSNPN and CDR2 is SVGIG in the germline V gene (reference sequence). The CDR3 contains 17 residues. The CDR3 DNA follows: TGTGCCTGGAGAAAAAGACAGGGATCTACCTATAATTCACCCCTCCACTTT. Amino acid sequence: CAWRKRQGSTYNSPLHF.

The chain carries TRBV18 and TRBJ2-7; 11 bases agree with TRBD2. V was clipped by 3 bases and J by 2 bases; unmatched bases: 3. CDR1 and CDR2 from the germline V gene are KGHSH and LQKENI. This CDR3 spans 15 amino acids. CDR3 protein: CASSPGTSGPYEQYF. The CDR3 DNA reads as TGTGCCAGCTCACCCGGGACTAGCGGACCCTACGAGCAGTACTTC.

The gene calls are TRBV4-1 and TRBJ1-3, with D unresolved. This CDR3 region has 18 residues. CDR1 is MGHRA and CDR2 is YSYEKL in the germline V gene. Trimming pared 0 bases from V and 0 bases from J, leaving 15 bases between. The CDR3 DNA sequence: TGCGCCAGCAGCCAAGAAGTAAGGGCCGGAGGCTCTGGAAACACCATATATTTT. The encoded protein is CASSQEVRAGGSGNTIYF.

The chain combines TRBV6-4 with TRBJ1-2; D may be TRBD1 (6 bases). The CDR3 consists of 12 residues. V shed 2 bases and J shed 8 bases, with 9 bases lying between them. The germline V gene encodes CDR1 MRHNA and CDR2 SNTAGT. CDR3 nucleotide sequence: TGTGCCAGCAGTGACCCAGGGGAAGGCTACACCTTC. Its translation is CASSDPGEGYTF.

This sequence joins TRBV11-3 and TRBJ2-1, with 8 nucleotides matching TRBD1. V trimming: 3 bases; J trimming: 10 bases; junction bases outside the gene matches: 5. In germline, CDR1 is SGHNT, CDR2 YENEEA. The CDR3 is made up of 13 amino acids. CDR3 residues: CASSFTRQGEQFF. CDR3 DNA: TGTGCCAGCAGCTTTACCCGACAGGGGGAGCAGTTCTTC.

This CDR3 is CASSRGLAGTGELFF. As DNA, the CDR3 is TGTGCCAGCAGCCGAGGGCTAGCAGGCACCGGGGAGCTGTTTTTT. The genes are TRBV11-2 and TRBJ2-2, with D perhaps TRBD2 (5 bases). The germline CDR1 and CDR2 sequences are SGHAT and FQNNGV. Trimming left V 5 bases short and J 4 bases short, with 14 bases between. The CDR3 length is 15 residues.

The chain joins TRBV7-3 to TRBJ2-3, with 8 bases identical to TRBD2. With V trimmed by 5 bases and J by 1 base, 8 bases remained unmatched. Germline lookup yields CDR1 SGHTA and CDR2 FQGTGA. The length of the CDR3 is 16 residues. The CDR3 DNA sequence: TGTGCCAGCAGCCGACGGGCGGGGGGCGGCACAGATACGCAGTATTTT. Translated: CASSRRAGGGTDTQYF. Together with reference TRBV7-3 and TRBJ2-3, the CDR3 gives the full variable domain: GAGVSQTPSNKVTEKGKYVELRCDPISGHTALYWYRQSLGQGPEFLIYFQGTGAADDSGLPNDRFFAVRPEGSVSTLKIQRTERGDSAVYLCASSRRAGGGTDTQYFGPGTRLTVL.

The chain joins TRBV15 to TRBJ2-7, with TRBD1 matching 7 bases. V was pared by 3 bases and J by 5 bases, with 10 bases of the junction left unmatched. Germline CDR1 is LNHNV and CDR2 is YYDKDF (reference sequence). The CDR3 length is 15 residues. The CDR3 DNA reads TGTGCCACCAGCAGGACACAGGGGTACGGGGACGAGCAGTACTTC. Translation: CATSRTQGYGDEQYF.

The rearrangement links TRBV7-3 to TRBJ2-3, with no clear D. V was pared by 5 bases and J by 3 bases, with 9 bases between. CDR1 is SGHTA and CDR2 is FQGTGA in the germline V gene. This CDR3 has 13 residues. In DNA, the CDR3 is TGTGCCAGCAGCCCGACATTTACAGATACGCAGTATTTT. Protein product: CASSPTFTDTQYF.

CDR3 sequence: CASSFSWQGNWDTEAFF. The CDR3 nucleotides read TGTGCCAGCAGTTTCTCCTGGCAGGGGAATTGGGACACTGAAGCTTTCTTT. J is TRBJ1-1 and V is TRBV28, with a weak D call TRBD1 (6 bases). There are 17 residues in the CDR3. V lost 3 bases to trimming and J lost 3 bases, with 20 bases between them. The germline V gene has CDR1 MDHEN and CDR2 SYDVKM.

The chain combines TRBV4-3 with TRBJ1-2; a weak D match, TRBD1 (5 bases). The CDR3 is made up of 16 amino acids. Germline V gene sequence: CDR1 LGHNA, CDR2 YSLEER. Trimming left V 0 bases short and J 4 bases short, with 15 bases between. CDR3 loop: CASSQDLTGGGYGYTF. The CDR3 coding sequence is TGCGCCAGCAGCCAAGATTTAACCGGGGGGGGCTATGGCTACACCTTC.

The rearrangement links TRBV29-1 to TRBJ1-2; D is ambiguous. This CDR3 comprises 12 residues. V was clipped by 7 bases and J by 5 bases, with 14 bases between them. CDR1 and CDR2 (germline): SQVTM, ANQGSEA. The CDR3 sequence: CSGRTPGYGYTF. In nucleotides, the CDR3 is TGCAGCGGCCGCACGCCGGGATATGGCTACACCTTC.

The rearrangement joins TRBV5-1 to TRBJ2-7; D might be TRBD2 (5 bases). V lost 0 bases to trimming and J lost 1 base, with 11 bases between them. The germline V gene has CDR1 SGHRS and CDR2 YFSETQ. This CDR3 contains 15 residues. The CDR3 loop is CASSLALVASYEQYF. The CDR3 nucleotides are TGCGCCAGCAGCTTGGCACTAGTGGCATCCTACGAGCAGTACTTC.

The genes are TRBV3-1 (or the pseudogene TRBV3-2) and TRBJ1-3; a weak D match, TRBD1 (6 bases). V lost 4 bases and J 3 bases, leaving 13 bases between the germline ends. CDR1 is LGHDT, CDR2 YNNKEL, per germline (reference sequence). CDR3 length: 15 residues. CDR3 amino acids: CASSPGGGYGNTIYF. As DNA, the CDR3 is TGTGCCAGCAGCCCCGGGGGGGGCTATGGAAACACCATATATTTT.

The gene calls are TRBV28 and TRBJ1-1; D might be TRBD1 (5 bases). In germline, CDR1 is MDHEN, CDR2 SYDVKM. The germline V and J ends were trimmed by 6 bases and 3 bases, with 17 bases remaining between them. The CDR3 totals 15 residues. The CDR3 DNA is TGTGCCAGCAGGATACCAGGCGGGGGGGACACTGAAGCTTTCTTT. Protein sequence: CASRIPGGGDTEAFF.

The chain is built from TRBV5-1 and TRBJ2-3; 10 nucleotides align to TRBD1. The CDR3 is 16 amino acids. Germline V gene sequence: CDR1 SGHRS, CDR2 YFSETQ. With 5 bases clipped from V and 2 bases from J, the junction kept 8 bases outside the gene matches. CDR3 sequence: CASSYWTGGSTDTQYF. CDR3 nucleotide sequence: TGCGCCAGCAGTTACTGGACAGGGGGATCCACAGATACGCAGTATTTT.

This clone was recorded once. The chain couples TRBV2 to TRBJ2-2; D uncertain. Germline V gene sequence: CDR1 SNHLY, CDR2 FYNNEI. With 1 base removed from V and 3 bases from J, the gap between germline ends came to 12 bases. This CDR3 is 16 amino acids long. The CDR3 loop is CASSEVADDYTGELFF. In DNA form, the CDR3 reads TGTGCCAGCAGTGAAGTTGCAGATGATTACACCGGGGAGCTGTTTTTT.

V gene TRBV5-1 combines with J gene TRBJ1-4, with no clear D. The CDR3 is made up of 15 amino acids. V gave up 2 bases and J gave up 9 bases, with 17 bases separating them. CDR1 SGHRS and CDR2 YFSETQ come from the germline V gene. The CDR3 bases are TGCGCCAGCAGCTTATCGTTAGCAGGCGGGAAAAAACTGTTTTTT. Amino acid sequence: CASSLSLAGGKKLFF.

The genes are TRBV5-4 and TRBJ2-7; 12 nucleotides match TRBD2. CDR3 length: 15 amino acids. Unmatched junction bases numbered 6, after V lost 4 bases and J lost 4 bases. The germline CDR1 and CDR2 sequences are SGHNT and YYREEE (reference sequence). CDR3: CASSIETSGGYEQYF. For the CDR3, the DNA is TGTGCCAGCAGCATCGAGACTAGCGGGGGATACGAGCAGTACTTC. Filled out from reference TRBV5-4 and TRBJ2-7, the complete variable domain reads ETGVTQSPTHLIKTRGQQVTLRCSSQSGHNTVSWYQQALGQGPQFIFQYYREEENGRGNFPPRFSGLQFPNYSSELNVNALELDDSALYLCASSIETSGGYEQYFGPGTRLTVT.